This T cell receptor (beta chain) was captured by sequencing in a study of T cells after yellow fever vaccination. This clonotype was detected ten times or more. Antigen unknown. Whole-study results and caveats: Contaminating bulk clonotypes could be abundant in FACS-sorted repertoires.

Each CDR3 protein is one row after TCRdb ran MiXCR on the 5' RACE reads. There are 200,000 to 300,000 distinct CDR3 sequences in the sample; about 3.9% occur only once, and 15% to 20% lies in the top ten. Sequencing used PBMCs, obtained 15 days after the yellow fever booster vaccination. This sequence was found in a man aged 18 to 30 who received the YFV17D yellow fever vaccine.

The CDR3 DNA reads as TGTGCCAGCAGGTGGGGCGCCGACACTGAAGCTTTCTTT. This sequence encodes CASRWGADTEAFF. The V and J genes are TRBV6-2 or TRBV6-3 and TRBJ1-1, with D perhaps TRBD1 (5 bases). This CDR3 has 13 amino acids. CDR1 MNHEY and CDR2 SVGEGT come from the germline V gene. V lost 6 bases and J 3 bases, leaving 11 bases between the germline ends.